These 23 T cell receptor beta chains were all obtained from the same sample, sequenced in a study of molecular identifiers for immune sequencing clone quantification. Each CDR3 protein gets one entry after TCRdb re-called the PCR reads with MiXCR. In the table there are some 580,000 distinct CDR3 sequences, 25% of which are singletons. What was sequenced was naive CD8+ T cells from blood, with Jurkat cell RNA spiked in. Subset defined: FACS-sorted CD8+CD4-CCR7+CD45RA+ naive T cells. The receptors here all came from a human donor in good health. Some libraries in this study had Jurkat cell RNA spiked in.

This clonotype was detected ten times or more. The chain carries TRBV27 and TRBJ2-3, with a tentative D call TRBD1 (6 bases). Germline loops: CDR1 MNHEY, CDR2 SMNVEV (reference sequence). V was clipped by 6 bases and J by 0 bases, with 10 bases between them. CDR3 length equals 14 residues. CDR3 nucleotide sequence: TGTGCCAGCAGAGACAGGATTAGCACAGATACGCAGTATTTT. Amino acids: CASRDRISTDTQYF.

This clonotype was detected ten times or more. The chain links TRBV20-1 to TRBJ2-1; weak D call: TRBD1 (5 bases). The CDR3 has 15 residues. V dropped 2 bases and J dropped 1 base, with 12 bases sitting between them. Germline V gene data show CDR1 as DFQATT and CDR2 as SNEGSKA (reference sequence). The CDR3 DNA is TGCAGTGCTAGAATCCTGGGGCGATCCTACAATGAGCAGTTCTTC. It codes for CSARILGRSYNEQFF.

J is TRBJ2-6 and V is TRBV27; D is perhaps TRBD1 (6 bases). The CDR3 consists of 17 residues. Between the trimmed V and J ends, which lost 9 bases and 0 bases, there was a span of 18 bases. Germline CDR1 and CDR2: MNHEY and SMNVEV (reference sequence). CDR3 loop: CASTDGQPFSGANVLTF. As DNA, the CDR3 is TGTGCCAGTACGGACGGACAGCCCTTCTCTGGGGCCAACGTCCTGACTTTC.

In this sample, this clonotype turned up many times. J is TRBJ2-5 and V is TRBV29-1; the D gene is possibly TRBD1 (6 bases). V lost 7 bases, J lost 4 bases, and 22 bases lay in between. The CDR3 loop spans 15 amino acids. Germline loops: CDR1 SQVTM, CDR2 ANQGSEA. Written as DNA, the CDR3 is TGCAGCGCAGAAACAGGGATGGGGCTTCCAGAGACCCAGTACTTC. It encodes CSAETGMGLPETQYF.

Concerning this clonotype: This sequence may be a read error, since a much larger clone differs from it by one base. CDR3 in amino acids: CASSDPSGPSYEQYF. The CDR3 nucleotides read TGCGCCAGCAGCGACCCTAGTGGTCCCTCCTACGAGCAGTACTTC. The chain employs TRBV5-1 and TRBJ2-7; D gene uncertain. V lost 4 bases and J lost 0, with 14 bases in between. The CDR3 has 15 residues. In germline, CDR1 is SGHRS, CDR2 YFSETQ.

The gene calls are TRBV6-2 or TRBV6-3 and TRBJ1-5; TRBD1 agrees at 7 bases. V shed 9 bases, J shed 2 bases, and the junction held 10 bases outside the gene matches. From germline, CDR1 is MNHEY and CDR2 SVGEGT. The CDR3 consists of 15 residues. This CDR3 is CASGDSPWGNQPQHF. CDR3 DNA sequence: TGTGCCAGTGGGGACAGCCCATGGGGCAATCAGCCCCAGCATTTT.

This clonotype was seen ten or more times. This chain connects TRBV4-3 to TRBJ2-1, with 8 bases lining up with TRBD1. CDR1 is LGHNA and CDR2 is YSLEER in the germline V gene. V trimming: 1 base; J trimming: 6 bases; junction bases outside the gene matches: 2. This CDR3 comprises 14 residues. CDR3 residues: CASSQGTGGNEQFF. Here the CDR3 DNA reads TGCGCCAGCAGCCAAGGTACAGGGGGCAATGAGCAGTTCTTC.

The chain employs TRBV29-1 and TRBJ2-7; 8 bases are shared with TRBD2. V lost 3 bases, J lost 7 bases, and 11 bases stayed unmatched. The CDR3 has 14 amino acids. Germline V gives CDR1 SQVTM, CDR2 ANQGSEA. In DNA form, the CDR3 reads TGCAGCGTTGAGGTAGGACTAGCCTCGGGGGAGCAGTACTTC. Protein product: CSVEVGLASGEQYF.

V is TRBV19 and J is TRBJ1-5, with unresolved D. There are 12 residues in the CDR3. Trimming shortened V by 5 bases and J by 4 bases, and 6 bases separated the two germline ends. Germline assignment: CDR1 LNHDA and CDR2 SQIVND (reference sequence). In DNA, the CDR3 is TGTGCCAGTAGTGACCCTAATCAGCCCCAGCATTTT. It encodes CASSDPNQPQHF. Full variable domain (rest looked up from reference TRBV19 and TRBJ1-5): DGGITQSPKYLFRKEGQNVTLSCEQNLNHDAMYWYRQDPGQGLRLIYYSQIVNDFQKGDIAEGYSVSREKKESFPLTVTSAQKNPTAFYLCASSDPNQPQHFGDGTRLSIL.

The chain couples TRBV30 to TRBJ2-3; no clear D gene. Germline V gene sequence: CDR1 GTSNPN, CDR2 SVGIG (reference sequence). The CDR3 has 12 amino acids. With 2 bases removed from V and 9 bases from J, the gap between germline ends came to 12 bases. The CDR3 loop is CAWSQTPETQYF. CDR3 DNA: TGTGCCTGGAGTCAAACCCCTGAGACGCAGTATTTT. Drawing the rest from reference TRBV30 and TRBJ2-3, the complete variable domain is SQTIHQWPATLVQPVGSPLSLECTVEGTSNPNLYWYRQAAGRGLQLLFYSVGIGQISSEVPQNLSASRPQDRQFILSSKKLLLSDSGFYLCAWSQTPETQYFGPGTRLTVL.

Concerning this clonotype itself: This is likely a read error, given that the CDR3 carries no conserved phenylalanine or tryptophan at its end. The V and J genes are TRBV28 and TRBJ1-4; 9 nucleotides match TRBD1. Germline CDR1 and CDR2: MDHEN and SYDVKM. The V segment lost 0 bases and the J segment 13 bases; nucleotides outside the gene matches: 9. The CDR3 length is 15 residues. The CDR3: CASSLWGTGWNGLFI. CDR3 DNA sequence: TGTGCCAGCAGTTTATGGGGGACAGGGTGGAACGGACTGTTTATT.

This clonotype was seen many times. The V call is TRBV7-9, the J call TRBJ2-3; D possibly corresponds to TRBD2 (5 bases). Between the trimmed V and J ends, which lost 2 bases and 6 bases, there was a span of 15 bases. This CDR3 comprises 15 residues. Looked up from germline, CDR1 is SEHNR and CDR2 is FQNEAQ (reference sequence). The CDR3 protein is CASSLKRTPLDTQYF. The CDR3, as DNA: TGTGCCAGCAGCTTAAAGCGGACCCCTTTGGATACGCAGTATTTT.

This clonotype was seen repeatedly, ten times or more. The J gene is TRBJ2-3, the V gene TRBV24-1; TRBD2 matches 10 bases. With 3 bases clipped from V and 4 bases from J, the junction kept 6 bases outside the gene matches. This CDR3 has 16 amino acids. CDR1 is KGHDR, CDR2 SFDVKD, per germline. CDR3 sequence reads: CATSDPSGSFSDTQYF. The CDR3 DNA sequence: TGTGCCACCAGTGATCCTAGCGGGAGTTTCTCAGATACGCAGTATTTT.

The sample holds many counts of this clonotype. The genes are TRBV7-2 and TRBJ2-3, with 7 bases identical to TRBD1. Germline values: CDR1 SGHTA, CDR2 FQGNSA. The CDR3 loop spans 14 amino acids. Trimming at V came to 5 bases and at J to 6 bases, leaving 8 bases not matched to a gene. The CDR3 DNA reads TGTGCCAGCAGCCACGACAGGGCCCTTGATACGCAGTATTTT. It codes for CASSHDRALDTQYF.

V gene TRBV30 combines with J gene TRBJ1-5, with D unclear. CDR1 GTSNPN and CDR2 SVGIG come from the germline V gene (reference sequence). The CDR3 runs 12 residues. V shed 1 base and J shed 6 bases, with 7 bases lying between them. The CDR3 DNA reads TGTGCCTGGAGTGGCGGGAGTCAGCCCCAGCATTTT. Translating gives CAWSGGSQPQHF.

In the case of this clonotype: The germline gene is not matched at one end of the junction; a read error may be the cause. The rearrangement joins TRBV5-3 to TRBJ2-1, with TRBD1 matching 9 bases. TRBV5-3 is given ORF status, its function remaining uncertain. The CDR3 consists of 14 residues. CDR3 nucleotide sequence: TGTGCCAGCAGCTTTCAACAGGGGGCTGATGAGCAGTTCTTC. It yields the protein CASSFQQGADEQFF.

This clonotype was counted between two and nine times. CDR3 in DNA: TGTGCCAGCAGTTCTAGGACTAGTCGGGAGACCCAGTACTTC. Its translation is CASSSRTSRETQYF. The gene calls are TRBV12-3 or TRBV12-4 and TRBJ2-5; TRBD2 matches at 7 bases. The CDR3 loop spans 14 amino acids. J was trimmed by 5 bases and V by 4 bases; bases with no gene match: 7.

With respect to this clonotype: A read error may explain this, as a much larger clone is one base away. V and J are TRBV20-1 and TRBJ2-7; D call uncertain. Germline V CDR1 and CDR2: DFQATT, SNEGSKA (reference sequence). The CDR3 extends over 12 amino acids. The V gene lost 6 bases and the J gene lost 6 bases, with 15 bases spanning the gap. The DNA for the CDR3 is TGCAGTGCCCGGACCGTGACCTGCGAGCAGTACTTC. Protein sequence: CSARTVTCEQYF.

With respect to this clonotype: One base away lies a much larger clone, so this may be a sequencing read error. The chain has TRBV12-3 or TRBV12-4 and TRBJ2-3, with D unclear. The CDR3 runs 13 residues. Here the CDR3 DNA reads TGTGCCAGCAGTTTTTCCCTTGCAGATATGCAGTATTTT. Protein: CASSFSLADMQYF.

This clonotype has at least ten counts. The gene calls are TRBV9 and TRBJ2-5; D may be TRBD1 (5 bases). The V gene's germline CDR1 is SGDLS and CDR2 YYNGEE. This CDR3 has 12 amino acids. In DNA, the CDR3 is TGTAGACGCAATAATCCAGGGGAGACCCAGTACTTC. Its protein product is CRRNNPGETQYF.

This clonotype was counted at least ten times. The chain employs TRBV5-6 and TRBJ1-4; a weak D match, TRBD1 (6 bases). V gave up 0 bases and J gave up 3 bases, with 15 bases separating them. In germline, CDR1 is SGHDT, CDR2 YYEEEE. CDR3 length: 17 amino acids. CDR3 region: CASSLGPSTGSNEKLFF. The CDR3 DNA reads TGTGCCAGCAGCTTGGGCCCCTCGACAGGATCTAATGAAAAACTGTTTTTT.

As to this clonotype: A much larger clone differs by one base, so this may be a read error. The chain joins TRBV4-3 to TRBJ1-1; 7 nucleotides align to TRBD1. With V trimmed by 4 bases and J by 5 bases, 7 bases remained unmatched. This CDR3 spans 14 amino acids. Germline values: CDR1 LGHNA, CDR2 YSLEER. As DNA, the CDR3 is TGCGCCAGCAGCCGAGTTACAGGGGAGACTGAAGCTTTCTTT. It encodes CASSRVTGETEAFF.

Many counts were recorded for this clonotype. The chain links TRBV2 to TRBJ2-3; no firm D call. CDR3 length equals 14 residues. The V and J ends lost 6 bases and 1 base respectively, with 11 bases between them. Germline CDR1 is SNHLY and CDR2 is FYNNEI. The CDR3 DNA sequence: TGTGCCAGCAGCGCCTCCGTGGGCACAGATACGCAGTATTTT. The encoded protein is CASSASVGTDTQYF.